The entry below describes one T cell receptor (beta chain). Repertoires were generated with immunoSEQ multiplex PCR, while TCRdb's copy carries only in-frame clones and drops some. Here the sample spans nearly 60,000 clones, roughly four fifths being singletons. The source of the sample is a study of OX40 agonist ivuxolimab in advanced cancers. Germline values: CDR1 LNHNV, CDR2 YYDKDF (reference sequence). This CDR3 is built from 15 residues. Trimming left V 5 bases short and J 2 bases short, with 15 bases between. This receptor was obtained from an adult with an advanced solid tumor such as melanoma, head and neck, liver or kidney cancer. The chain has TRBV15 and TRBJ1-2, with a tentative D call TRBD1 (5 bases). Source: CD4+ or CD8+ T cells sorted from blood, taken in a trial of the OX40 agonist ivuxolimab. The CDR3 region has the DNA TGTGCCACCAGCGGTCCATGGACATCCAACTATGGCTACACCTTC. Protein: CATSGPWTSNYGYTF.